At least ten counts were recorded for the clone carrying this T cell receptor (beta chain). Antigen specificity is unknown. The data stem from a study of regulatory T cells in long-lasting Graves disease. About the research overall: In persistent Graves' disease, antithyroid drugs had been taken for over 5 years and TSH receptor antibodies stayed positive.

CDR3 length: 12 residues. Per germline, CDR1 SNHLY and CDR2 FYNNEI. V lost 2 bases and J lost 5, with 6 bases in between. The time point denotes: persistent/refractory GD, antithyroid drugs over 5 years with positive TRAb. PBMCs provided the RNA from which the TCR library was made. Criteria from the American Thyroid Association guidelines were applied to diagnose Graves' disease. Building of the TCR beta libraries involved iRepertoire HTBI primers and Arm-PCR of CDR3 regions. One entry per CDR3 protein, called by TCRdb with MiXCR from the multiplex PCR reads. Among roughly 450,000 distinct CDR3 sequences listed, roughly 23% were seen once. Regarding the study as a whole: Examination was confined to peripheral blood, excluding thyroid tissue.

Sequences were derived from peripheral blood mononuclear cells (PBMCs), sampled when the disease was refractory, from a patient treated with antithyroid drugs. The V gene is TRBV2, the J gene TRBJ2-5; D is unclear. The sequence derives from a female donor with Graves disease. CDR3 residues: CASSESWETQYF. CDR3 nucleotides: TGTGCCAGCAGTGAATCTTGGGAGACCCAGTACTTC.